The 10 T cell receptor beta chains below were found in one sample sequenced in a study of cytomegalovirus exposure and HLA in healthy donors. The PCR used 60 Vbeta and 13 Jbeta primers. Sequencing used immunoSEQ multiplex PCR; TCRdb keeps in-frame clones, though not all of them. The sample has approximately 130,000 clones, over 75% seen once. Sequencing was carried out using PBMCs. The receptors were gathered from a man aged 18 to 35 in good health and CMV-seropositive.

This chain links TRBV5-4 with TRBJ2-1; 13 positions agree with TRBD2. With 4 bases clipped from V and 6 bases from J, the junction kept 4 bases outside the gene matches. This CDR3 region has 15 residues. Germline loops: CDR1 SGHNT, CDR2 YYREEE (reference sequence). For the CDR3, the DNA is TGTGCCAGCAGCACTCGACTAGCGGGAGGCAATGAGCAGTTCTTC. This codes for CASSTRLAGGNEQFF. Filled out from reference TRBV5-4 and TRBJ2-1, the complete variable domain reads ETGVTQSPTHLIKTRGQQVTLRCSSQSGHNTVSWYQQALGQGPQFIFQYYREEENGRGNFPPRFSGLQFPNYSSELNVNALELDDSALYLCASSTRLAGGNEQFFGPGTRLTVL.

V gene TRBV5-6 combines with J gene TRBJ1-2, with no clear D. CDR1 SGHDT and CDR2 YYEEEE come from the germline V gene. Trimming shortened V by 1 base and J by 4 bases, and 8 bases separated the two germline ends. This CDR3 is 13 amino acids long. The CDR3 reads CASSLPQIYGYTF. CDR3 DNA: TGTGCCAGCAGCTTGCCCCAGATCTATGGCTACACCTTC. Supplemented by reference TRBV5-6 and TRBJ1-2, the full variable domain reads DAGVTQSPTHLIKTRGQQVTLRCSPKSGHDTVSWYQQALGQGPQFIFQYYEEEERQRGNFPDRFSGHQFPNYSSELNVNALLLGDSALYLCASSLPQIYGYTFGSGTRLTVV.

This clone was recorded a few times. The chain is built from TRBV6-6 and TRBJ1-2, with D tentatively TRBD1 (5 bases). This CDR3 spans 13 amino acids. Germline V gene data show CDR1 as MNHNY and CDR2 as SVGAGI (reference sequence). V was pared by 6 bases and J by 1 base, with 9 bases between. For the CDR3, the DNA is TGTGCCAGCAGCCCCGACAGTAACTATGGCTACACCTTC. The encoded protein is CASSPDSNYGYTF.

A single count supports this clone. The chain uses TRBV29-1 and TRBJ2-1, with 9 bases aligning to TRBD1. With V trimmed by 7 bases and J by 8 bases, 12 bases remained unmatched. The length of the CDR3 is 14 residues. Germline CDR1 is SQVTM and CDR2 is ANQGSEA. The CDR3 sequence: CSGDGTGRIHEQFF. CDR3 sequence (DNA): TGCAGCGGGGACGGGACAGGGAGAATCCATGAGCAGTTCTTC.

This clone has a single count. The chain is built from TRBV9 and TRBJ1-1; tentative D call: TRBD1 (5 bases). V dropped 0 bases and J dropped 3 bases, with 6 bases sitting between them. Germline V CDR1 and CDR2: SGDLS, YYNGEE. This CDR3 has 13 residues. This CDR3 reads CASSVGGDTEAFF. The DNA for the CDR3 is TGTGCCAGCAGCGTAGGGGGGGACACTGAAGCTTTCTTT.

The V gene is TRBV29-1, the J gene TRBJ1-2, with D possibly matching TRBD1 (5 bases). The CDR3 covers 13 residues. CDR1 is SQVTM, CDR2 ANQGSEA, per germline. The V gene lost 3 bases and the J gene lost 8 bases, with 16 bases spanning the gap. The CDR3 spells CSVDGRGVRGYTF. The CDR3 DNA reads TGCAGCGTTGATGGTCGGGGGGTTAGGGGCTACACCTTC.

The chain joins TRBV10-3 to TRBJ1-3; no clear D gene. Looked up from germline, CDR1 is ENHRY and CDR2 is SYGVKD. The V end lost 6 bases, the J end lost 0 bases, and 3 bases lay between the germline ends. The length of the CDR3 is 12 residues. DNA of the CDR3: TGTGCCATCAGCCTCTCTGGAAACACCATATATTTT. This translates into CAISLSGNTIYF.

Turning to this clone: At one end the junction does not follow the germline gene, possibly because of a read error. The rearrangement links TRBV29-1 to TRBJ2-5, with D possibly matching TRBD1 (6 bases). This CDR3 spans 14 amino acids. Germline V CDR1 and CDR2: SQVTM, ANQGSEA. CDR3 protein: CSVEAGRTRGTKYF. The DNA for the CDR3 is TGCAGCGTTGAAGCGGGGCGGACAAGGGGGACCAAGTACTTC.

The chain has TRBV19 and TRBJ2-3; maybe TRBD1 (6 bases). CDR1 and CDR2 (germline): LNHDA, SQIVND (reference sequence). Trimming took off 3 bases at V and 6 bases at J, with 13 bases between the two ends. The CDR3 totals 14 residues. DNA of the CDR3: TGTGCCAGTAGTATCGGGACAATGCGGGATACGCAGTATTTT. Protein: CASSIGTMRDTQYF.

This rearrangement joins TRBV6-1 to TRBJ2-3; tentatively, D is TRBD2 (5 bases). The germline V gene has CDR1 MNHNS and CDR2 SASEGT. The V and J ends lost 3 bases and 4 bases respectively, with 14 bases between them. The CDR3 totals 15 residues. CDR3 loop: CASSETMSIADTQYF. The CDR3 DNA is TGTGCCAGCAGTGAGACTATGAGCATTGCAGATACGCAGTATTTT.